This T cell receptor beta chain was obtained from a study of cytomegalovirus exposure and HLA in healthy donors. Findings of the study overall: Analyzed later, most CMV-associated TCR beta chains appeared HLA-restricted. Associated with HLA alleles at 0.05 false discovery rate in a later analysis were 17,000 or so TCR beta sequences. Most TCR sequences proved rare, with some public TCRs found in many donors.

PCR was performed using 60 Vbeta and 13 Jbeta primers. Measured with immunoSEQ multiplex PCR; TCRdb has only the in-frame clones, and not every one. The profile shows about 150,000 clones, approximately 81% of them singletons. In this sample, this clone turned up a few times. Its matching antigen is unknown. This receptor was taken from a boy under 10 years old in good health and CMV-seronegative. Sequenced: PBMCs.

The CDR3 region is CASSQEPPGQGRSGELFF. The CDR3 coding sequence is TGCGCCAGCAGCCAAGAGCCACCGGGACAGGGGCGATCCGGGGAGCTGTTTTTT. V gene TRBV4-1 combines with J gene TRBJ2-2; 10 bases are a match to TRBD1. V was pared by 0 bases and J by 6 bases, with 10 bases of the junction left unmatched. Germline values: CDR1 MGHRA, CDR2 YSYEKL. The CDR3 consists of 18 residues.